These 28 T cell receptor beta chains originate from one sample sequenced in a study of T cells in Graves' hyperthyroidism and ophthalmopathy. The CDR3 regions of TCR beta were amplified from RNA transcripts. In the first-round RT-PCR of the TCR CDR3, the HTBI primer set was used. Via MiXCR, TCRdb re-called the multiplex PCR reads, giving one row per CDR3 protein. This sample carries about 400,000 distinct CDR3 sequences, 13% to 15% of them seen once, and the ten largest clones take roughly a fifth. Sequences were obtained from blood. The receptors shown here come from a woman aged 60 to 75 with Graves' ophthalmopathy.

Of note for this clonotype: Relative to the germline gene, one junction end is altered; a read error may explain this. The chain couples TRBV11-2 to TRBJ2-7; 10 bases agree with TRBD2. The CDR3 sequence is 14 residues long. Germline V gene lookup returns CDR1 SGHAT and CDR2 FQNNGV. CDR3 nucleotides: TGTGCCAGCAGCGAAAGCGGGAGGGCCTACAAGCAGTACTTC. Its protein is CASSESGRAYKQYF.

For this clonotype: A much larger clone lies a single base off, so this may be a read error. The chain is built from TRBV12-5 and TRBJ2-7; TRBD1 might be the D (5 bases). This CDR3 has 15 residues. Germline V lookup: CDR1 LGHNT, CDR2 FRNRAP. CDR3 in amino acids: CASGREQVLGGEQHF. DNA of the CDR3: TGTGCTAGTGGTAGGGAACAGGTGCTTGGTGGCGAGCAGCACTTC.

This clonotype was seen repeatedly, ten times or more. The genes are TRBV3-1 and TRBJ2-7; D possibly corresponds to TRBD2 (5 bases). V lost 3 bases, J lost 7 bases, and 16 bases lay in between. This CDR3 is built from 14 residues. The germline gives CDR1 LGHDT, CDR2 YNNKEL (reference sequence). CDR3 bases: TGTGCCAGCAGCCAGTACACCATTTCGGGGGAGCAGTACTTC. As protein: CASSQYTISGEQYF.

The chain uses TRBV9 and TRBJ2-3, with unresolved D. The ends were cut back, 4 bases at V and 2 bases at J, with 11 bases in the middle. In germline, CDR1 is SGDLS, CDR2 YYNGEE. The CDR3 extends over 14 amino acids. The CDR3 sequence is CASSPTHATDTQYF. The CDR3 DNA sequence: TGTGCCAGCAGCCCGACGCACGCCACAGATACGCAGTATTTT.

Note on this clonotype: An end of the junction does not agree with germline; a read error may underlie this. The chain's CDR3 is CTSSEALFGGTYNSPLHF. The CDR3 nucleotides read TGTACCAGCAGTGAAGCGCTGTTCGGCGGAACCTATAATTCACCCCTCCACTTT. This chain uses TRBV2 with TRBJ1-6, with no clear D. The V gene's germline CDR1 is SNHLY and CDR2 FYNNEI. The CDR3 has 18 amino acids.

V is TRBV19 and J is TRBJ2-7; 8 bases are shared with TRBD1. Germline-derived CDR1 and CDR2 are LNHDA and SQIVND (reference sequence). The junction had 10 bases not matched to a gene; V was cut back by 5 bases and J by 7 bases. This CDR3 region has 14 residues. CDR3 residues: CASSRQGAAGEQYF. The CDR3 DNA reads TGTGCCAGTAGTCGGCAGGGGGCTGCCGGAGAGCAGTACTTC.

The V call is TRBV3-1, the J call TRBJ1-1; D not resolved. Trimming took 0 bases from V and 4 from J, leaving 3 bases between them. There are 12 residues in the CDR3. Germline values: CDR1 LGHDT, CDR2 YNNKEL (reference sequence). CDR3 loop: CASSQETTEAFF. The CDR3 DNA reads as TGTGCCAGCAGCCAAGAGACCACTGAAGCTTTCTTT.

This clonotype was observed at least ten times. This rearrangement joins TRBV25-1 to TRBJ2-6; 8 nucleotides align to TRBD1. This CDR3 is 17 amino acids long. Germline values: CDR1 MGHDK, CDR2 SYGVNS. With 4 bases clipped from V and 0 bases from J, the junction kept 5 bases outside the gene matches. In nucleotides, the CDR3 is TGTGCCAGCAGTGGGAGGACAGGGCTCTCTGGGGCCAACGTCCTGACTTTC. Encoded protein: CASSGRTGLSGANVLTF.

This clonotype was seen only a few times. The V call is TRBV12-3 or TRBV12-4, the J call TRBJ2-3, with no clear D. Trimming shortened V by 5 bases and J by 5 bases, and 11 bases separated the two germline ends. The CDR3 runs to 13 residues. CDR3 nucleotides: TGTGCCAGCAGTCCGAGGCCGGGAGATACGCAGTATTTT. This codes for CASSPRPGDTQYF.

The gene calls are TRBV6-1 and TRBJ2-4, with a tentative D call TRBD2 (7 bases). Germline CDR1 is MNHNS and CDR2 is SASEGT. Trimming took off 5 bases at V and 1 base at J, with 15 bases between the two ends. The CDR3 spans 16 residues. CDR3 in DNA: TGTGCCAGCAGTCCCCGGGGAGGGGGGGCCAAAAACATTCAGTACTTC. Amino acid sequence: CASSPRGGGAKNIQYF.

A few counts support this clonotype. The V call is TRBV20-1, the J call TRBJ2-3, with 8 bases aligning to TRBD1. After removal of 2 bases from V and 1 base from J, the junction contained 5 bases not matched to a gene. The CDR3 sequence is 15 residues long. The germline gives CDR1 DFQATT, CDR2 SNEGSKA (reference sequence). The chain's CDR3 is CSARISTGGTDTQYF. The CDR3 region has the DNA TGCAGTGCTAGAATCTCGACAGGGGGCACAGATACGCAGTATTTT.

The chain has TRBV6-1 and TRBJ1-2; no clear D. The CDR3 length is 14 residues. Germline values: CDR1 MNHNS, CDR2 SASEGT. V was cut by 1 base and J by 0 bases, with 6 bases left in between. This chain's CDR3 is CASSEDNTNYGYTF. The CDR3 nucleotides read TGTGCCAGCAGTGAAGATAATACTAACTATGGCTACACCTTC.

There are many counts of this clonotype. The chain couples TRBV2 to TRBJ2-1; 7 bases agree with TRBD1. Germline-derived CDR1 and CDR2 are SNHLY and FYNNEI. J was trimmed by 9 bases and V by 5 bases; bases with no gene match: 4. The length of the CDR3 is 12 residues. CDR3 DNA sequence: TGTGCCAGCAGTCAGACAGGGTTTGAGCAGTTCTTC. This sequence encodes CASSQTGFEQFF.

The chain employs TRBV3-1 and TRBJ2-1, with D hard to call. The CDR3 length is 11 residues. The germline CDR1 and CDR2 sequences are LGHDT and YNNKEL (reference sequence). V was pared by 1 base and J by 9 bases, with 4 bases between. Here the CDR3 reads CASSQVSEQFF. Here the CDR3 DNA reads TGTGCCAGCAGCCAAGTGTCTGAGCAGTTCTTC.

This clonotype was seen repeatedly, ten times or more. The chain has TRBV20-1 and TRBJ2-5; no reliable D call. The length of the CDR3 is 13 residues. Germline V gene lookup returns CDR1 DFQATT and CDR2 SNEGSKA (reference sequence). Trimming stripped 6 bases from V and 1 base from J, with 12 bases between. The CDR3 loop reads CSARVGSQETQYF. The CDR3 DNA is TGCAGTGCCCGGGTGGGGTCCCAAGAGACCCAGTACTTC.

CDR3 sequence reads: CAIKVGSNGLAGDQTSYEQYF. In nucleotides, the CDR3 is TGTGCCATCAAGGTTGGGTCAAACGGACTAGCGGGAGATCAAACTTCCTACGAGCAGTACTTC. The V gene is TRBV10-3, the J gene TRBJ2-7; TRBD2 agrees at 13 bases. The CDR3 runs to 21 residues. V shed 7 bases, J shed 1 base, and the junction held 22 bases outside the gene matches. Germline assignment: CDR1 ENHRY and CDR2 SYGVKD.

This clonotype was seen many times. The chain carries TRBV3-1 and TRBJ1-2; D gene unclear. The CDR3 is made up of 15 amino acids. Germline V gene lookup returns CDR1 LGHDT and CDR2 YNNKEL (reference sequence). V lost 1 base, J lost 7 bases, and 16 bases lay in between. The CDR3 sequence is CASSQAVAGLPGYTF. The CDR3 DNA reads as TGTGCCAGCAGCCAAGCCGTCGCGGGGTTACCTGGCTACACCTTC.

This clonotype was seen only a few times. In DNA, the CDR3 is TGTGCCAGCAGCCAAGATTTGGCTAGCGGAATTCAAGAGACCCAGTACTTC. Translation: CASSQDLASGIQETQYF. The chain carries TRBV3-1 and TRBJ2-5, with 7 nucleotides matching TRBD2. CDR1 is LGHDT and CDR2 is YNNKEL in the germline V gene (reference sequence). The V and J ends lost 0 bases and 2 bases, in that order; junction bases with no gene match: 9. The CDR3 spans 17 residues.

This clonotype was counted at least ten times. This chain connects TRBV5-1 to TRBJ1-2, with D tentatively TRBD1 (5 bases). Looked up from germline, CDR1 is SGHRS and CDR2 is YFSETQ. Between the trimmed V and J ends, which lost 7 bases and 2 bases, there was a span of 18 bases. This CDR3 region has 15 residues. The CDR3 bases are TGCGCCAGCTCTCAACCGGGAGCAGGGAACTATGGCTACACCTTC. Protein product: CASSQPGAGNYGYTF. The full variable domain, with the rest looked up from reference TRBV5-1 and TRBJ1-2, is KAGVTQTPRYLIKTRGQQVTLSCSPISGHRSVSWYQQTPGQGLQFLFEYFSETQRNKGNFPGRFSGRQFSNSRSEMNVSTLELGDSALYLCASSQPGAGNYGYTFGSGTRLTVV.

This clonotype has more than one count but fewer than ten. The chain couples TRBV20-1 to TRBJ1-5; D remains ambiguous. The length of the CDR3 is 15 residues. V dropped 5 bases and J dropped 0 bases, with 14 bases sitting between them. The V gene's germline CDR1 is DFQATT and CDR2 SNEGSKA (reference sequence). The CDR3 DNA sequence: TGCAGTGCTCCTTCACCCGAATATAGCAATCAGCCCCAGCATTTT. Its protein is CSAPSPEYSNQPQHF.

V usage is TRBV15 and J usage is TRBJ2-7; 13 bases line up with TRBD2. V was pared by 1 base and J by 1 base, with 1 base of the junction left unmatched. Germline V gene sequence: CDR1 LNHNV, CDR2 YYDKDF (reference sequence). The length of the CDR3 is 16 residues. The CDR3 nucleotides are TGTGCCACCAGCAGAGGGACTAGCGGGAGTTCCTACGAGCAGTACTTC. Residues: CATSRGTSGSSYEQYF.

The chain joins TRBV19 to TRBJ1-5; D is unclear. Trimming pared 4 bases from V and 2 bases from J, leaving 15 bases between. The CDR3 length is 16 residues. CDR1 is LNHDA and CDR2 is SQIVND in the germline V gene (reference sequence). The CDR3 DNA reads TGTGCCAGTAGTACTGAGGTTGGTCTTGGCAATCAGCCCCAGCATTTT. Translating gives CASSTEVGLGNQPQHF.

To note about this clonotype: The germline gene is not matched at one end of the junction; a read error may be the cause. The chain employs TRBV5-5 and TRBJ1-5; maybe TRBD1 (5 bases). Germline V gene lookup returns CDR1 SGHKS and CDR2 YYEKEE (reference sequence). The CDR3 runs 13 residues. CDR3 in amino acids: CTSSLSGAQPQHF. DNA for the CDR3: TGTACCAGCAGCTTGTCTGGGGCTCAGCCCCAGCATTTT. The complete variable domain, with remaining parts taken from reference TRBV5-5 and TRBJ1-5, reads DAGVTQSPTHLIKTRGQQVTLRCSPISGHKSVSWYQQVLGQGPQFIFQYYEKEERGRGNFPDRFSARQFPNYSSELNVNALLLGDSALYLCTSSLSGAQPQHFGDGTRLSIL.

This clonotype was seen at least ten times. The V gene is TRBV2, the J gene TRBJ1-5; D possibly corresponds to TRBD1 (6 bases). The CDR3 spans 15 residues. The ends were cut back, 6 bases at V and 1 base at J, with 13 bases in the middle. Germline V lookup: CDR1 SNHLY, CDR2 FYNNEI. Written as DNA, the CDR3 is TGTGCCAGCAGCACAGGGAGCAGAAGCAATCAGCCCCAGCATTTT. This sequence encodes CASSTGSRSNQPQHF.

This clonotype was counted at least ten times. This chain joins TRBV20-1 and TRBJ2-7, with TRBD2 as a possible D gene (7 bases). Trimming cost V 6 bases and J 3 bases, with 21 bases left between them. The CDR3 extends over 15 amino acids. The germline V gene encodes CDR1 DFQATT and CDR2 SNEGSKA (reference sequence). CDR3 amino acids: CSAGGRGEVVYEQYF. The CDR3 coding sequence is TGCAGTGCCGGGGGGAGGGGGGAGGTAGTCTACGAGCAGTACTTC.

Many counts were recorded for this clonotype. The chain combines TRBV28 with TRBJ2-5; D is perhaps TRBD2 (5 bases). Trimming removed 3 bases from V and 0 bases from J, with 8 bases in between. This CDR3 is built from 14 residues. Germline V gene sequence: CDR1 MDHEN, CDR2 SYDVKM. The CDR3 is CASSLAGNQETQYF. The CDR3 nucleotides read TGTGCCAGCAGTTTGGCGGGTAACCAAGAGACCCAGTACTTC.

This clonotype was counted at least ten times. This chain uses TRBV24-1 with TRBJ1-2, with 8 bases aligning to TRBD1. Germline CDR1 KGHDR, CDR2 SFDVKD. The CDR3 loop spans 14 amino acids. Trimming at V came to 4 bases and at J to 4 bases, leaving 4 bases not matched to a gene. The CDR3 DNA reads TGTGCCACCAGTGACTATGACAGGGGCTATGGCTACACCTTC. This codes for CATSDYDRGYGYTF.

V gene TRBV27 combines with J gene TRBJ1-4, with 9 bases identical to TRBD1. The germline V gene has CDR1 MNHEY and CDR2 SMNVEV (reference sequence). The CDR3 is 15 residues long. V was clipped by 5 bases and J by 8 bases; unmatched bases: 9. CDR3 nucleotides: TGTGCCAGCAGTCCATGGACAGGGGCGGGAGAAAAACTGTTTTTT. Amino acids: CASSPWTGAGEKLFF.